The T cell receptor beta chain described here comes from a study of identical twins. Study outcomes and limitations: Insertions ran lower in abundant cord blood beta clonotypes, though not in memory repertoires. Among out-of-frame alpha sequences shared by twins, low generation probability occurred in excess.

This clonotype was counted at least ten times. Its antigen is not identified. All donors were healthy, and all were Caucasian. Unique molecular identifiers were present on the cDNA, and a universal primer site came from template switching. TCRdb reanalysed the 5' RACE reads using MiXCR and keeps one entry per CDR3 protein. Of 500,000 to 550,000 distinct CDR3 sequences in the sample, 20% to 25% were seen once. This CDR3 spans 13 amino acids. V lost 5 bases, J lost 4 bases, and 11 bases lay in between. The same sample was also studied in work on yellow fever vaccine responses in identical twins.

This TCR was sampled from a woman between 18 and 30 years old in good health. The sample was CD4+ T cells sorted from blood. This chain links TRBV12-3 or TRBV12-4 with TRBJ1-1; D is undetermined. Here the CDR3 reads CASSPHQATEAFF. The CDR3 DNA follows: TGTGCCAGCAGTCCCCACCAGGCCACTGAAGCTTTCTTT.